These 16 T cell receptor beta chains were sequenced from one sample in a study of a mutant IDH1 vaccine in newly diagnosed glioma. The time point is: week 23, last vaccination. A 20-mer mutant IDH1 peptide at 300 ug was injected subcutaneously with topical imiquimod. This table comes from immunoSEQ multiplex PCR, and its TCRdb copy is limited to in-frame clones, with some not included. The sample shows more than 25,000 clones, roughly 88% of them seen only once. The antigens for these receptors are not known. Source: PBMCs, taken from a glioma patient whose treatment included an IDH1 peptide vaccine. The receptors come from a man aged 40-55 years with glioma.

This clone appeared a few times. V is TRBV6-5 and J is TRBJ2-1; D is ambiguous. The CDR3 loop spans 13 amino acids. Germline values: CDR1 MNHEY, CDR2 SVGAGI. V lost 0 bases and J 5 bases, leaving 5 bases between the germline ends. The CDR3 coding sequence is TGTGCCAGCAGTTACTCGATGGACAATGAGCAGTTCTTC. Protein sequence: CASSYSMDNEQFF.

The J gene is TRBJ1-2, the V gene TRBV15, with a possible D match to TRBD1 (6 bases). Germline V gene data show CDR1 as LNHNV and CDR2 as YYDKDF (reference sequence). V was cut by 1 base and J by 11 bases, with 11 bases left in between. This CDR3 region has 12 residues. In DNA form, the CDR3 reads TGTGCCACCAGCAGAGGGACAGATCAGTACACCTTC. The encoded protein is CATSRGTDQYTF.

The chain couples TRBV4-1 to TRBJ2-2, with a tentative D call TRBD1 (7 bases). The V end was cut by 0 bases, the J end by 5 bases, with 10 bases between. Germline CDR1 MGHRA, CDR2 YSYEKL. CDR3 length equals 15 residues. This CDR3 is CASSQDQGGTGELFF. DNA of the CDR3: TGCGCCAGCAGCCAAGATCAGGGGGGAACCGGGGAGCTGTTTTTT.

The genes are TRBV5-4 and TRBJ2-5, with D hard to call. The germline V and J ends were trimmed by 3 bases and 5 bases, with 11 bases remaining between them. CDR3 size: 13 residues. From germline, CDR1 is SGHNT and CDR2 YYREEE (reference sequence). The CDR3 bases are TGTGCCAGCAGCTCCGGACCCGTGGAGACCCAGTACTTC. As protein: CASSSGPVETQYF.

As regards this clone: At one end the junction does not follow the germline gene, possibly because of a read error. This sequence joins TRBV5-4 and TRBJ2-1; 11 positions match TRBD2. CDR1 is SGHNT and CDR2 is YYREEE in the germline V gene (reference sequence). CDR3 length: 15 residues. The CDR3 DNA is TGTGCCAGCAGCTTGGGGGTTAGCGGGAGGGCCAACGAGGTCTTC. It translates to CASSLGVSGRANEVF.

The gene calls are TRBV4-1 and TRBJ1-2; D gene uncertain. CDR1 is MGHRA, CDR2 YSYEKL, per germline. The V end was cut by 0 bases, the J end by 6 bases, with 11 bases between. This CDR3 region has 14 residues. The CDR3 DNA reads TGCGCCAGCAGCCAAGAACGGAGACGGGATGGCTACACCTTC. It is translated as CASSQERRRDGYTF.

This clone was seen only once. The chain combines TRBV21-1 with TRBJ2-3; the D segment call TRBD1 is taken from the table without a DNA check. TRBV21-1 is a known pseudogene. This CDR3 is built from 18 residues. Here the CDR3 DNA reads TGTGCCAGCAGCAAAAGGGGAAGGACAGCTCCTTGCACAGATACGCAGTATTTT. It translates to CASSKRGRTAPCTDTQYF.

The V call is TRBV5-1, the J call TRBJ1-1; D call uncertain. The germline V and J ends were trimmed by 4 bases and 1 base, with 5 bases remaining between them. The CDR3 spans 12 residues. In germline, CDR1 is SGHRS, CDR2 YFSETQ. This CDR3 reads CASSAGNTEAFF. For the CDR3, the DNA is TGCGCCAGCAGCGCGGGGAACACTGAAGCTTTCTTT.

This clone was detected once. The CDR3 loop is CARQGQGTTSGANVLTF. CDR3 coding DNA: TGTGCCAGACAAGGACAGGGGACGACCTCTGGGGCCAACGTCCTGACTTTC. The V gene is TRBV2, the J gene TRBJ2-6; the match to TRBD1 covers 9 bases. V lost 9 bases to trimming and J lost 0 bases; unmatched junction nucleotides: 9. Germline assignment: CDR1 SNHLY and CDR2 FYNNEI. The CDR3 contains 17 residues.

The rearrangement links TRBV18 to TRBJ2-1; the D is unclear. The germline CDR1 and CDR2 sequences are KGHSH and LQKENI. This CDR3 has 15 amino acids. Between the trimmed V and J ends, which lost 3 bases and 5 bases, there was a span of 14 bases. Written as DNA, the CDR3 is TGTGCCAGCTCACCGGGGTTAGGAGAGCACAATGAGCAGTTCTTC. Protein sequence: CASSPGLGEHNEQFF.

The chain links TRBV4-1 to TRBJ1-5; D is undetermined. This CDR3 contains 16 residues. The germline CDR1 and CDR2 sequences are MGHRA and YSYEKL. V was pared by 0 bases and J by 3 bases, with 12 bases between. The CDR3 protein is CASSQDWAGSNQPQHF. The DNA of the CDR3 is TGCGCCAGCAGCCAAGATTGGGCCGGATCCAATCAGCCCCAGCATTTT.

This clone was seen once. The rearrangement links TRBV2 to TRBJ2-1; D is uncertain. The CDR3 has 15 amino acids. Germline loops: CDR1 SNHLY, CDR2 FYNNEI. The V and J ends lost 3 bases and 0 bases respectively, with 9 bases between them. Here the CDR3 DNA reads TGTGCCAGCAGTGAGGTAGCCCGCTCCTACAATGAGCAGTTCTTC. Translation: CASSEVARSYNEQFF. The full variable domain, with the rest looked up from reference TRBV2 and TRBJ2-1, is EPEVTQTPSHQVTQMGQEVILRCVPISNHLYFYWYRQILGQKVEFLVSFYNNEISEKSEIFDDQFSVERPDGSNFTLKIRSTKLEDSAMYFCASSEVARSYNEQFFGPGTRLTVL.

The chain carries TRBV5-4 and TRBJ2-3; 7 positions match TRBD2. This CDR3 is 17 amino acids long. The V gene end was trimmed by 5 bases and the J gene end by 0 bases; junction bases not matched to a gene: 12. Germline V gene sequence: CDR1 SGHNT, CDR2 YYREEE (reference sequence). DNA of the CDR3: TGTGCCAGCAGTCGCAGCGGGGCCGTTACTAGCACAGATACGCAGTATTTT. Translating it yields CASSRSGAVTSTDTQYF.

This sequence joins TRBV4-1 and TRBJ1-2; perhaps TRBD1 as D (6 bases). Per the germline V gene, CDR1 is MGHRA and CDR2 is YSYEKL. This CDR3 contains 17 residues. Between the trimmed V and J ends, which lost 2 bases and 4 bases, there was a span of 20 bases. The CDR3 reads CASSQQGVGGGIYGYTF. In nucleotides, the CDR3 is TGCGCCAGCAGCCAACAAGGCGTGGGGGGCGGAATCTATGGCTACACCTTC.

J is TRBJ2-3 and V is TRBV28; weak D call: TRBD1 (5 bases). The CDR3 runs 14 residues. Germline values: CDR1 MDHEN, CDR2 SYDVKM. Between the trimmed V and J ends, which lost 1 base and 8 bases, there was a span of 13 bases. The CDR3 DNA reads TGTGCCAGCAGTTTATCCAGGGCCACCGGTACGCAGTATTTT. Its protein is CASSLSRATGTQYF.

CDR3 sequence: CASSPGQGGNTGELFF. CDR3 sequence (DNA): TGTGCCAGCTCACCGGGACAGGGAGGAAACACCGGGGAGCTGTTTTTT. The rearrangement links TRBV18 to TRBJ2-2, with 9 bases aligning to TRBD1. This CDR3 comprises 16 residues. Germline assignment: CDR1 KGHSH and CDR2 LQKENI. V lost 3 bases, J lost 2 bases, and 4 bases stayed unmatched. Supplemented by reference TRBV18 and TRBJ2-2, the full variable domain reads NAGVMQNPRHLVRRRGQEARLRCSPMKGHSHVYWYRQLPEEGLKFMVYLQKENIIDESGMPKERFSAEFPKEGPSILRIQQVVRGDSAAYFCASSPGQGGNTGELFFGEGSRLTVL.